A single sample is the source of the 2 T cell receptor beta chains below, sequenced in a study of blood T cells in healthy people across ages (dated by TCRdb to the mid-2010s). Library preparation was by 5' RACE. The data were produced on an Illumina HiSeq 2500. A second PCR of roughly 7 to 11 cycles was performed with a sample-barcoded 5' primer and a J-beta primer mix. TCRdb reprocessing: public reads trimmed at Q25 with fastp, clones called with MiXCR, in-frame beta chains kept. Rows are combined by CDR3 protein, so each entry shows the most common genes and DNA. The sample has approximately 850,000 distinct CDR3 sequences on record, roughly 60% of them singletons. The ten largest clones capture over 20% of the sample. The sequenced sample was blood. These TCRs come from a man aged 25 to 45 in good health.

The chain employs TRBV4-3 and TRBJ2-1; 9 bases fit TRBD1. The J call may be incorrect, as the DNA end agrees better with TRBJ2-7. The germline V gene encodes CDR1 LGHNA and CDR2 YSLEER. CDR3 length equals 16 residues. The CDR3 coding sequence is TGCGCCAGCAGCCGGGACAGGGATTTCTCCTACAATGAGCAGTACTTC. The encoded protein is CASSRDRDFSYNEQYF.

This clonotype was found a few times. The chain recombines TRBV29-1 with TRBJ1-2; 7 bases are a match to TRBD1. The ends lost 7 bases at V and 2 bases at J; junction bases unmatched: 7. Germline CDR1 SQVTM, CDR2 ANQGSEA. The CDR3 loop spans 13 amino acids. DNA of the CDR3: TGCAGCGGTCACACAGGGGACAACTATGGCTACACCTTC. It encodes CSGHTGDNYGYTF.